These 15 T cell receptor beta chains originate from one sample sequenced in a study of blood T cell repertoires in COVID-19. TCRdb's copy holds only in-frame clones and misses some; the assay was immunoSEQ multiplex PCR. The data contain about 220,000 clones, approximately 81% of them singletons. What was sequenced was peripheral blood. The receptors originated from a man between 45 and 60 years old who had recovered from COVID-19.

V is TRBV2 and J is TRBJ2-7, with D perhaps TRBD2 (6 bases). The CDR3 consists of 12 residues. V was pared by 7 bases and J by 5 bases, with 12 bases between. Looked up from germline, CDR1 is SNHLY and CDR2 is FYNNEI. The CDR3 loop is CASKFGGNEQYF. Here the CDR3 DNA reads TGTGCCAGCAAATTTGGGGGGAACGAGCAGTACTTC.

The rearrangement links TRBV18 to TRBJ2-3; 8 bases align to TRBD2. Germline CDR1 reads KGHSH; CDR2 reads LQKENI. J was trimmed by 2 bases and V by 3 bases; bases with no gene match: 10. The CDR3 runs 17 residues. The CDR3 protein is CASSPPMGGRNTDTQYF. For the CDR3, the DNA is TGTGCCAGCTCACCCCCGATGGGCGGGAGGAACACAGATACGCAGTATTTT.

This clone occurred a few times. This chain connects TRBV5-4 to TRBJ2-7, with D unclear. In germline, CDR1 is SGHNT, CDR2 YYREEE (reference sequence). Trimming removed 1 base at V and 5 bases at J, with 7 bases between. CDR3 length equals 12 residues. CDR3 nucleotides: TGTGCCAGCAGCTTGTGGCGGAACGAGCAGTACTTC. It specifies CASSLWRNEQYF.

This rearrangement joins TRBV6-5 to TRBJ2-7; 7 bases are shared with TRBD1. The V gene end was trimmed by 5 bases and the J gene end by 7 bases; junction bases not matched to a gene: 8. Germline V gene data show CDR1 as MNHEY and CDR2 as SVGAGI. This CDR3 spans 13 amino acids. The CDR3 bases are TGTGCCAGCAGTCCACGACAGGGTGGAGAGCAGTACTTC. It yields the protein CASSPRQGGEQYF.

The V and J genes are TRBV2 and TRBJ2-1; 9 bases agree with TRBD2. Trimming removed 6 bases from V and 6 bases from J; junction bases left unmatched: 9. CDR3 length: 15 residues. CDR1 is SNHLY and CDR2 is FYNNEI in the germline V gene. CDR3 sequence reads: CASRRREGEGNEQFF. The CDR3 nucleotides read TGTGCCAGCAGGCGGCGGGAGGGAGAGGGCAATGAGCAGTTCTTC.

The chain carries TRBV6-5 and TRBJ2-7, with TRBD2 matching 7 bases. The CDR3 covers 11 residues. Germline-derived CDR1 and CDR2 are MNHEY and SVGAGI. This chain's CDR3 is CAGRELYEQYF. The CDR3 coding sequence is TGTGCAGGGCGGGAGCTTTACGAGCAGTACTTC.

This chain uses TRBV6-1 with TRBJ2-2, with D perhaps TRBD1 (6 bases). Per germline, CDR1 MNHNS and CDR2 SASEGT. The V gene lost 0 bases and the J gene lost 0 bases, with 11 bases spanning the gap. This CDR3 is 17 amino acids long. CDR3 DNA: TGTGCCAGCAGTGAAGCAACAGGGTACGCGAACACCGGGGAGCTGTTTTTT. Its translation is CASSEATGYANTGELFF.

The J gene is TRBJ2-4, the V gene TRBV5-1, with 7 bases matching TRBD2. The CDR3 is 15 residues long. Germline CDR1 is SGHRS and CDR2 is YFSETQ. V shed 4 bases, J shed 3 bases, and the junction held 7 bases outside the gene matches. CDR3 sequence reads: CASSPASGGKNIQYF. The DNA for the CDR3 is TGCGCCAGCAGCCCGGCTAGCGGTGGCAAAAACATTCAGTACTTC.

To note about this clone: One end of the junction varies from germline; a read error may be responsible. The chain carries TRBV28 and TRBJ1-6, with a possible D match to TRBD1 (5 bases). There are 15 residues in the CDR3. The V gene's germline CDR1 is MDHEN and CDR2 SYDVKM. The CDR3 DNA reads TGTGCCAGCAGTTTTGGAGGGGCCTACAATTCACCCCTCCACTTT. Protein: CASSFGGAYNSPLHF.

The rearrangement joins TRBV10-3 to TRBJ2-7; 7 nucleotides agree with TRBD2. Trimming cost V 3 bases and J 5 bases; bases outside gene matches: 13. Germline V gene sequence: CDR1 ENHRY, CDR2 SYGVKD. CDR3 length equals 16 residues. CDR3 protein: CAISDPIGGRIDEQYF. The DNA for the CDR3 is TGTGCCATCAGTGACCCAATAGGCGGGAGAATCGACGAGCAGTACTTC.

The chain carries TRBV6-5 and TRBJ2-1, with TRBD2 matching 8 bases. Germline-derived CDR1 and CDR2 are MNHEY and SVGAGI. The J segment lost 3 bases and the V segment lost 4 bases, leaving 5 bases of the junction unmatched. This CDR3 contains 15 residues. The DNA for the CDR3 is TGTGCCAGCAGTTCCCCCGGGACTAGCTACAATGAGCAGTTCTTC. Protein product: CASSSPGTSYNEQFF.

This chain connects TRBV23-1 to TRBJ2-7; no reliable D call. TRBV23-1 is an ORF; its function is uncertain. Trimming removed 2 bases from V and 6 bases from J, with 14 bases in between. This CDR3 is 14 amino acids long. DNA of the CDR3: TGCGCCAGCAGTCAACGGTCCGCAAGCTGCGAGCAGTACTTC. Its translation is CASSQRSASCEQYF.

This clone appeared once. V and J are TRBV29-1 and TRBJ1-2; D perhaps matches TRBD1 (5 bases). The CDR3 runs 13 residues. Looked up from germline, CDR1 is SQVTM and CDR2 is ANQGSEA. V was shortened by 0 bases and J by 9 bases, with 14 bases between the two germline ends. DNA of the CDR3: TGCAGCGTTGAAGACATAGGACACCCGAGCTACACCTTC. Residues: CSVEDIGHPSYTF.

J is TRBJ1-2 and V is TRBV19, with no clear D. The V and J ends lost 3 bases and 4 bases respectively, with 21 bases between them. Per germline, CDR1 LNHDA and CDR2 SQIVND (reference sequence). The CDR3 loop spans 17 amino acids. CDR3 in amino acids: CASSIRGTANTLYGYTF. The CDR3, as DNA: TGTGCCAGTAGTATCCGGGGAACAGCGAACACACTCTATGGCTACACCTTC.

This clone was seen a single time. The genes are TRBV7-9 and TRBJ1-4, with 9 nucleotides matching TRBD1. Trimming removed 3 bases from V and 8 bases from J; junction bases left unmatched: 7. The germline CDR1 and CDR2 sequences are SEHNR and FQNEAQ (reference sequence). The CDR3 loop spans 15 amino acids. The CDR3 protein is CASSFGGQGGEKLFF. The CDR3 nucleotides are TGTGCCAGCAGCTTCGGGGGACAGGGTGGAGAAAAACTGTTTTTT.